The present TCR beta chain was sequenced within a study of lymphopenia after photon versus proton radiotherapy. Overall study results and limits: Oligoclonal CD8+ Temra expansion after nadir drove photon patients' diversity drop. Authors raise, but do not show, better survival with proton therapy.

Sequencing was performed with immunoSEQ multiplex PCR; in TCRdb, only in-frame clones are kept and a portion is missing. Among about 20,000 clones, approximately 84% were seen once, and the ten largest hold over 2.5%. Of note for this clone: Its matching antigen is unknown.

The germline CDR1 and CDR2 sequences are SNHLY and FYNNEI. This CDR3 region has 16 residues. The V segment lost 9 bases and the J segment 8 bases; nucleotides outside the gene matches: 19. The chain is built from TRBV2 and TRBJ2-1; 7 nucleotides line up with TRBD2. Source: peripheral blood, taken from a patient treated with photon-based radiotherapy. This receptor was taken from a woman aged 50 to 60 with pancreatic cancer. The CDR3 sequence is CARTLLAAPSGDEQFF. Here the CDR3 DNA reads TGTGCCAGGACCCTTCTAGCGGCCCCTTCAGGCGATGAGCAGTTCTTC.